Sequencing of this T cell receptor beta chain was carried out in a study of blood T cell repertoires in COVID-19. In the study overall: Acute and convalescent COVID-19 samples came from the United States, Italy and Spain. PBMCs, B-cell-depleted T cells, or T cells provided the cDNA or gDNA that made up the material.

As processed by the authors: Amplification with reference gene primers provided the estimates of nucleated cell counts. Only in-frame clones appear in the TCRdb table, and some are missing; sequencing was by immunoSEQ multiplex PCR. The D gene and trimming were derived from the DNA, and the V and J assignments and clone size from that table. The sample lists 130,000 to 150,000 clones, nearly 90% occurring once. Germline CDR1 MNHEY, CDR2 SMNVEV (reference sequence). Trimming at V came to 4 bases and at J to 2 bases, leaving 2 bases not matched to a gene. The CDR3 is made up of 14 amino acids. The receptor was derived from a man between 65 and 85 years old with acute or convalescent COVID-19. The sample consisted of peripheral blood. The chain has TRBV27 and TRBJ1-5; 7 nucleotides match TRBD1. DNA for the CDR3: TGTGCCAGCAGTTCCGGACAGGGCAATCAGCCCCAGCATTTT. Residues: CASSSGQGNQPQHF.